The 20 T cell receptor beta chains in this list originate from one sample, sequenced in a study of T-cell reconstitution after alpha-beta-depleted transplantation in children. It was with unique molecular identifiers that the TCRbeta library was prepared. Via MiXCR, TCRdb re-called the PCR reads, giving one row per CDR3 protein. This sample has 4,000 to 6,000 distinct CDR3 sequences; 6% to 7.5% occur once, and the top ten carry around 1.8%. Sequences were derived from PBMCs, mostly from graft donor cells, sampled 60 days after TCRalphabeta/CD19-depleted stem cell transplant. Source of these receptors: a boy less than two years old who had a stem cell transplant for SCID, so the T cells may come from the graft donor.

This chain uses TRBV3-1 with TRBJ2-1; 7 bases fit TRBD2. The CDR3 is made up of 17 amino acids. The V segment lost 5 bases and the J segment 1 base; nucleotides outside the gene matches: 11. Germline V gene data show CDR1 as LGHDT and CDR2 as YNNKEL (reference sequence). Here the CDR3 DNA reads TGTGCCAGCAGCAACGAGGTCCAGCGGGAATCCTACAATGAGCAGTTCTTC. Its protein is CASSNEVQRESYNEQFF.

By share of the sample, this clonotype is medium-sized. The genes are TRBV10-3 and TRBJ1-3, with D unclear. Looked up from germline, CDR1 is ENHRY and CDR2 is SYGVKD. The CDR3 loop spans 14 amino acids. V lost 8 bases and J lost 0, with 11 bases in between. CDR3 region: CAIGWTDSGNTIYF. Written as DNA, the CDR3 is TGTGCCATCGGCTGGACCGACTCTGGAAACACCATATATTTT.

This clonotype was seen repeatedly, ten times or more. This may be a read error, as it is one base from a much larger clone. CDR3 in DNA: TGCAGTTCTAAAGGGACAGAAAAAGAGACCCAGTACTTC. Its protein product is CSSKGTEKETQYF. The chain couples TRBV20-1 to TRBJ2-5, with TRBD1 matching over 7 bases. The CDR3 has 13 amino acids. Germline lookup yields CDR1 DFQATT and CDR2 SNEGSKA (reference sequence). Germline trimming cut 8 bases from V and 3 bases from J; bases unmatched to any gene: 9.

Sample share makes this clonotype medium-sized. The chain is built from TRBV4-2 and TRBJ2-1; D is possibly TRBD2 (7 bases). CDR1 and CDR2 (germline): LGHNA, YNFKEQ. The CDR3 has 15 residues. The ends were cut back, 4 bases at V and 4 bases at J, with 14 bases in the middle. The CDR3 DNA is TGTGCCAGCAGCCTAGGAGGGGGGGCTTACAATGAGCAGTTCTTC. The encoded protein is CASSLGGGAYNEQFF.

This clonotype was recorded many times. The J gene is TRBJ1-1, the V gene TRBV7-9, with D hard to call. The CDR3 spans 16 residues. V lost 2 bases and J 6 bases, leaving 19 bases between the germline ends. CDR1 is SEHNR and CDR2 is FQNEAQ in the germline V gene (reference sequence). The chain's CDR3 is CASSLKILLGSSEAFF. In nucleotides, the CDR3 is TGTGCCAGCAGCTTAAAGATTCTGCTGGGGAGCTCTGAAGCTTTCTTT.

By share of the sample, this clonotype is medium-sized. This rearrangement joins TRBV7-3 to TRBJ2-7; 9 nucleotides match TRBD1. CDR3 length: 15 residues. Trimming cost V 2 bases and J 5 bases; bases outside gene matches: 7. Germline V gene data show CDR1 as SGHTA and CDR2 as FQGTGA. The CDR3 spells CASSLAGQGHHEQYF. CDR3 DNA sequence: TGTGCCAGCAGCTTAGCGGGACAGGGCCATCACGAGCAGTACTTC.

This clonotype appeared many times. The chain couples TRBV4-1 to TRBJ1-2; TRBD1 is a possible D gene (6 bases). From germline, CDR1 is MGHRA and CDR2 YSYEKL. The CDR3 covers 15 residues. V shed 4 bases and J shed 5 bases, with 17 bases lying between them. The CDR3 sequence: CASSPTGTMGYGYTF. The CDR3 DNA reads TGCGCCAGCAGCCCAACGGGGACAATGGGGTATGGCTACACCTTC.

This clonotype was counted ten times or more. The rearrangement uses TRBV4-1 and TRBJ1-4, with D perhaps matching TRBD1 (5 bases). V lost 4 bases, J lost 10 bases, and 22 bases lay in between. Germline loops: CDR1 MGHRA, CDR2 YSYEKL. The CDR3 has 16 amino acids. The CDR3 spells CASSPLPLWGSGKLFF. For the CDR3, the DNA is TGCGCCAGCAGCCCCCTGCCCCTCTGGGGGTCGGGAAAACTGTTTTTT.

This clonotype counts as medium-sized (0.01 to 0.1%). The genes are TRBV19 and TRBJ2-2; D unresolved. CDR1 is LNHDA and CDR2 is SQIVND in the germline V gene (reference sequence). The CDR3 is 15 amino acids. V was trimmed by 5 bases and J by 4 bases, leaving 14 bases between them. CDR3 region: CASSPLLYRTGELFF. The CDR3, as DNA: TGTGCCAGTAGTCCCTTACTTTATCGCACCGGGGAGCTGTTTTTT.

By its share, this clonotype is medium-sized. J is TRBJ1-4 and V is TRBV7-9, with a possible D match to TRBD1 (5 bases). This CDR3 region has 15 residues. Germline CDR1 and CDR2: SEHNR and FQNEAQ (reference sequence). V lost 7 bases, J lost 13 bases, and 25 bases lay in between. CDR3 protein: CASTTYRRDHTTLFF. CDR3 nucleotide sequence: TGTGCCAGCACCACCTACAGGAGGGATCATACTACACTGTTTTTT.

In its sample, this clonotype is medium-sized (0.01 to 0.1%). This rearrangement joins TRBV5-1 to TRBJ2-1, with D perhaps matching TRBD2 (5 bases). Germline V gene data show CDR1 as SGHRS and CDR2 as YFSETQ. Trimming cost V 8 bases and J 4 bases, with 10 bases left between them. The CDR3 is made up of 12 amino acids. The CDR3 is CASCPGYNEQFF. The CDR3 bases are TGCGCCAGTTGCCCGGGGTACAATGAGCAGTTCTTC.

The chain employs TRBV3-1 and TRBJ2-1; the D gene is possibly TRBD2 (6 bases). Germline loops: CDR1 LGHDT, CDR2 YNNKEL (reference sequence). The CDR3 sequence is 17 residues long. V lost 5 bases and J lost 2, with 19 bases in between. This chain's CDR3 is CASSNEGPREPYNEQFF. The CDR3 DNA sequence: TGTGCCAGCAGCAACGAGGGCCCGCGGGAACCCTACAATGAGCAGTTCTTC.

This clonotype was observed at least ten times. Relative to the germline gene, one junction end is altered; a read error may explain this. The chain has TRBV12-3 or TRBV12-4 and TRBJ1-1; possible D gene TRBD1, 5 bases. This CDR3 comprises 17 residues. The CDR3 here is CATSNPPDTHSYTEAFF. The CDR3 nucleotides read TGTGCCACCAGTAATCCTCCGGACACTCACTCTTACACTGAAGCTTTCTTT.

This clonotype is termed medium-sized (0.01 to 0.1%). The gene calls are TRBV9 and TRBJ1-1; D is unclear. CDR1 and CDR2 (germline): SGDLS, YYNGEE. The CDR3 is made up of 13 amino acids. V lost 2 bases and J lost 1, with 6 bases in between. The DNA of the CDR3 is TGTGCCAGCAGCGTCACACGGAACACTGAAGCTTTCTTT. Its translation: CASSVTRNTEAFF.

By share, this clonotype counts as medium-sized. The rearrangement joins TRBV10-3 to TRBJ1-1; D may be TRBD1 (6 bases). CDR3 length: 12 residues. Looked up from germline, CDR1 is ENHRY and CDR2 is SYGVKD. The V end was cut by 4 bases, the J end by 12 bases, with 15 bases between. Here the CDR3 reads CAISVRGQGSFF. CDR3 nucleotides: TGTGCCATCAGTGTACGCGGTCAGGGGTCTTTCTTT.

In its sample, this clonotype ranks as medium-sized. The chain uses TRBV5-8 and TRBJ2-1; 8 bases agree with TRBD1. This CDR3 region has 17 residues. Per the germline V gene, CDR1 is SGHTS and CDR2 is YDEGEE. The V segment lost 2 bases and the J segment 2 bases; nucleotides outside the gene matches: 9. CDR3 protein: CASSFRWGTGPYNEQFF. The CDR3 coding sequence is TGTGCCAGCAGCTTCCGTTGGGGGACAGGACCCTACAATGAGCAGTTCTTC.

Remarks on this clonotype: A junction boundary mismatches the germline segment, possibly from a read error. CDR3 sequence: CASCQEGQRESYNEQFF. The CDR3 DNA sequence: TGTGCCAGCTGCCAGGAGGGCCAGCGGGAATCCTACAATGAGCAGTTCTTC. The rearrangement links TRBV3-1 to TRBJ2-1, with 7 bases lining up with TRBD2. The germline gives CDR1 LGHDT, CDR2 YNNKEL (reference sequence). The CDR3 sequence is 17 residues long.

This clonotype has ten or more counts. The CDR3 loop is CASSVASGAGYGYTF. CDR3 nucleotide sequence: TGTGCCAGCAGCGTAGCGTCCGGCGCGGGCTATGGCTACACCTTC. The rearrangement joins TRBV9 to TRBJ1-2; D gene uncertain. V gave up 0 bases and J gave up 4 bases, with 13 bases separating them. The CDR3 length is 15 residues. Germline CDR1 and CDR2: SGDLS and YYNGEE.

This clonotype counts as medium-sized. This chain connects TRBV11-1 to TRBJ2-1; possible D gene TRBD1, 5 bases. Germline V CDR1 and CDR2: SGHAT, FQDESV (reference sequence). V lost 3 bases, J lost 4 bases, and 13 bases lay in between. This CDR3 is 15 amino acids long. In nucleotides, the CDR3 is TGTGCCAGCAGCTTGGGGCAGACGAAGTACAATGAGCAGTTCTTC. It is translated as CASSLGQTKYNEQFF.

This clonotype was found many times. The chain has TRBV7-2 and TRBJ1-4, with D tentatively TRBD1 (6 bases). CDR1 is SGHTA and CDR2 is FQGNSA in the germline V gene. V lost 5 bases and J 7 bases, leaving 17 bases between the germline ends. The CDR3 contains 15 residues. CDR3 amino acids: CASSPHGLGGEKLFF. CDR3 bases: TGTGCCAGCAGCCCGCACGGGCTAGGGGGTGAAAAACTGTTTTTT.